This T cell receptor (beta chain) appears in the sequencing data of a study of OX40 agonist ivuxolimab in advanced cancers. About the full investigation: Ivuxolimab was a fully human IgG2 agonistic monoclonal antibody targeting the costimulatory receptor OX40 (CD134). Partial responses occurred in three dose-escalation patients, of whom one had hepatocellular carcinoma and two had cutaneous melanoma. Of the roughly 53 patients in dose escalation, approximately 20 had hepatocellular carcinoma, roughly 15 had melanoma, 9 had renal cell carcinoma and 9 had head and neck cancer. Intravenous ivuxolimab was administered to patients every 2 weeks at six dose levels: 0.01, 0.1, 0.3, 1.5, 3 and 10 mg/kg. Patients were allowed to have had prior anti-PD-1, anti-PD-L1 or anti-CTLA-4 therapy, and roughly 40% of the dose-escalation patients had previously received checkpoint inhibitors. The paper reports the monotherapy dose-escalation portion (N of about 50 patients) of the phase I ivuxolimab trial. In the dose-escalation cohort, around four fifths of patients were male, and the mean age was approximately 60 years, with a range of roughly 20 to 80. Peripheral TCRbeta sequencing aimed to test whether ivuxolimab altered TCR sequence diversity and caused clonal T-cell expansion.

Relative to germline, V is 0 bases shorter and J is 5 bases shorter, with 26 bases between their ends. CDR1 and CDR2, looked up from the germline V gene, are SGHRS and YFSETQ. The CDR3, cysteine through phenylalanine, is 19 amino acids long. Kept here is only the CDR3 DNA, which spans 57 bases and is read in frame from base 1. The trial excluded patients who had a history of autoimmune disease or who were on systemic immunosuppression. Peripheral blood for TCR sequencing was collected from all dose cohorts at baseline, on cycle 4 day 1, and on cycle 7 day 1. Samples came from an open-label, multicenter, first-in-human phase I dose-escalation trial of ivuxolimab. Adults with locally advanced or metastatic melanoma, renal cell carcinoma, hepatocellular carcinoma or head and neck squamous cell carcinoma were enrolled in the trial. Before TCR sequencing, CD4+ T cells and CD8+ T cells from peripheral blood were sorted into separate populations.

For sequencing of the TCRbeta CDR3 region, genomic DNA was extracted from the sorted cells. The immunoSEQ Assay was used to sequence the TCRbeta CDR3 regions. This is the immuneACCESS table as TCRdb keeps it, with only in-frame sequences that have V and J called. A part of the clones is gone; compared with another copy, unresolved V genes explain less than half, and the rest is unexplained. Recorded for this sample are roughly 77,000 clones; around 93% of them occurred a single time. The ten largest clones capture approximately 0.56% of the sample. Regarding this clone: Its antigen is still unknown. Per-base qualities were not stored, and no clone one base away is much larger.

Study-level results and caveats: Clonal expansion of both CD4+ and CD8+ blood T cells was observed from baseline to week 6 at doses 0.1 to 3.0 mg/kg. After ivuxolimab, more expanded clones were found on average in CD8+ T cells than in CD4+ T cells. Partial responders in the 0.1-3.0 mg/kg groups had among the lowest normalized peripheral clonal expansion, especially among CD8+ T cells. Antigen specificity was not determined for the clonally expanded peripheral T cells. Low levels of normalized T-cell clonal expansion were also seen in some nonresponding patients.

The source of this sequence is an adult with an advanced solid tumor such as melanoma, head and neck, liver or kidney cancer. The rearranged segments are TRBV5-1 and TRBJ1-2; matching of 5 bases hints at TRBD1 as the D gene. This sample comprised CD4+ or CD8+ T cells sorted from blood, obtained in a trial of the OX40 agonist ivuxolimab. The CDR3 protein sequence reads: CASSLGRSWDRIRTYGYTF. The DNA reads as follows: TGCGCCAGCAGCTTGGGTCGAAGTTGGGACCGGATCCGTACATATGGCTACACCTTC.